A single sample gave rise to the 6 T cell receptor beta chains below, sequenced in a study of regulatory T cells in long-lasting Graves disease. Library construction for TCR beta used iRepertoire HTBI primers and Arm-PCR of CDR3 regions. TCRdb reanalysed the multiplex PCR reads using MiXCR and keeps one entry per CDR3 protein. Among some 450,000 distinct CDR3 sequences, around 24% were seen once, and the ten largest hold roughly 30%. Stated time point: persistent/refractory GD, antithyroid drugs over 5 years with positive TRAb. PBMCs were the source of the RNA used for TCR sequencing. The sequencing here drew on peripheral blood mononuclear cells (PBMCs), taken when the disease was refractory, from a patient treated with antithyroid drugs. Every receptor here comes from a female donor with Graves disease.

This clonotype has a handful of counts. This chain joins TRBV13 and TRBJ2-2, with 7 bases matching TRBD2. Germline values: CDR1 PRHDT, CDR2 FYEKMQ (reference sequence). Germline trimming cut 2 bases from V and 4 bases from J; bases unmatched to any gene: 1. The length of the CDR3 is 14 residues. The DNA for the CDR3 is TGTGCCAGCAGCTTACCTAGCGGCACCGGGGAGCTGTTTTTT. Its protein product is CASSLPSGTGELFF.

This clonotype was counted a few times. V gene TRBV7-9 combines with J gene TRBJ1-2; no firm D call. Trimming cost V 5 bases and J 4 bases, with 23 bases left between them. Germline lookup yields CDR1 SEHNR and CDR2 FQNEAQ (reference sequence). The CDR3 extends over 17 amino acids. CDR3 DNA sequence: TGTGCCAGCAGCCTGCTTTTACGAGACGGTATCGCCTATGGCTACACCTTC. Its protein product is CASSLLLRDGIAYGYTF. Full variable domain (outside the CDR3, taken from reference TRBV7-9 and TRBJ1-2): DTGVSQNPRHKITKRGQNVTFRCDPISEHNRLYWYRQTLGQGPEFLTYFQNEAQLEKSRLLSDRFSAERPKGSFSTLEIQRTEQGDSAMYLCASSLLLRDGIAYGYTFGSGTRLTVV.

The chain uses TRBV7-9 and TRBJ2-5; tentative D call: TRBD1 (5 bases). Germline CDR1 SEHNR, CDR2 FQNEAQ (reference sequence). This CDR3 spans 13 amino acids. Trimming shortened V by 5 bases and J by 5 bases, and 12 bases separated the two germline ends. As DNA, the CDR3 is TGTGCCAGCAGCCCCCAGGGTGACGAGACCCAGTACTTC. The encoded protein is CASSPQGDETQYF.

This clonotype was recorded many times. The gene calls are TRBV2 and TRBJ2-5; D is unclear. The CDR3 sequence is 14 residues long. CDR1 is SNHLY and CDR2 is FYNNEI in the germline V gene. Trimming left V 4 bases short and J 5 bases short, with 14 bases between. CDR3 DNA sequence: TGTGCCAGCAGTGCGGTGAAGGGAAGGGAGACCCAGTACTTC. This codes for CASSAVKGRETQYF.

This clonotype was detected only a few times. This chain connects TRBV20-1 to TRBJ2-7, with TRBD1 identical over 10 bases. The CDR3 consists of 14 residues. Unmatched junction bases numbered 8, after V lost 3 bases and J lost 6 bases. The germline CDR1 and CDR2 sequences are DFQATT and SNEGSKA (reference sequence). The chain's CDR3 is CSASDRGRGSEQYF. The CDR3 bases are TGCAGTGCTAGTGACAGGGGGCGAGGTTCCGAGCAGTACTTC.

This clonotype has at least ten counts. The chain uses TRBV5-1 and TRBJ1-2; 7 bases agree with TRBD1. The CDR3 contains 13 residues. Germline V CDR1 and CDR2: SGHRS, YFSETQ. V trimming: 5 bases; J trimming: 6 bases; junction bases outside the gene matches: 7. The CDR3 sequence is CASRKTGDHGYTF. CDR3 DNA sequence: TGCGCCAGCAGGAAAACAGGGGATCATGGCTACACCTTC. The full variable domain, in which reference TRBV5-1 and TRBJ1-2 provide the parts outside the CDR3, is KAGVTQTPRYLIKTRGQQVTLSCSPISGHRSVSWYQQTPGQGLQFLFEYFSETQRNKGNFPGRFSGRQFSNSRSEMNVSTLELGDSALYLCASRKTGDHGYTFGSGTRLTVV.